This entry lists 21 T cell receptor beta chains sequenced from one sample in a study of T cell responses to AZD1222 COVID-19 vaccine. Repertoires were generated with immunoSEQ multiplex PCR, while TCRdb's copy carries only in-frame clones and drops some. The table includes about 100,000 clones, about 85% detected once. Sequences were derived from peripheral blood, sampled on day 0 of AZD1222 vaccination. The receptors shown here come from an adult in good health.

The chain recombines TRBV30 with TRBJ2-2, with 12 bases identical to TRBD1. Trimming removed 0 bases from V and 6 bases from J; junction bases left unmatched: 2. Germline values: CDR1 GTSNPN, CDR2 SVGIG (reference sequence). This CDR3 is built from 15 residues. The CDR3 loop is CAWSVGTGGAGELFF. CDR3 nucleotide sequence: TGTGCCTGGAGTGTAGGGACAGGGGGCGCCGGGGAGCTGTTTTTT.

J is TRBJ2-3 and V is TRBV20-1; no clear D. The germline gives CDR1 DFQATT, CDR2 SNEGSKA (reference sequence). Trimming took 3 bases from V and 0 from J, leaving 16 bases between them. The CDR3 loop spans 16 amino acids. The CDR3 sequence: CSASPPGLLSTDTQYF. In nucleotides, the CDR3 is TGCAGTGCTAGTCCCCCGGGTTTGCTTAGCACAGATACGCAGTATTTT.

This chain uses TRBV3-1 (or the pseudogene TRBV3-2) with TRBJ1-1; D unresolved. The germline V gene encodes CDR1 LGHDT and CDR2 YNNKEL (reference sequence). The CDR3 spans 12 residues. V dropped 10 bases and J dropped 1 base, with 10 bases sitting between them. The CDR3 loop is CATGQENTEAFF. CDR3 nucleotides: TGTGCCACAGGTCAGGAGAACACTGAAGCTTTCTTT.

This chain connects TRBV9 to TRBJ2-1; tentatively, D is TRBD2 (6 bases). The CDR3 covers 16 residues. Germline CDR1 is SGDLS and CDR2 is YYNGEE. Trimming took 3 bases from V and 7 from J, leaving 20 bases between them. The CDR3 region has the DNA TGTGCCAGCAGCGGGCCCCGCCCGGGAGATAATAATGAGCAGTTCTTC. This translates into CASSGPRPGDNNEQFF.

The J gene is TRBJ1-6, the V gene TRBV10-3; 9 bases align to TRBD1. CDR1 and CDR2 (germline): ENHRY, SYGVKD. The length of the CDR3 is 16 residues. The V gene end was trimmed by 6 bases and the J gene end by 9 bases; junction bases not matched to a gene: 12. Written as DNA, the CDR3 is TGTGCCATCAGCCGGGACAGGGCGCCTTCGGGTTCACCCCTCCACTTT. Amino acid sequence: CAISRDRAPSGSPLHF.

The chain recombines TRBV21-1 with TRBJ2-3; the table's TRBD1 call for D was not verified on the DNA. TRBV21-1 is described as a pseudogene. This CDR3 spans 15 amino acids. CDR3 bases: TGTGCCAGCAGCTCAAACAGGGGTAGCACAGATACGCAGTATTTT. Its protein product is CASSSNRGSTDTQYF.

This clone has a single count. The V and J genes are TRBV5-6 and TRBJ1-6; D uncertain. The length of the CDR3 is 13 residues. V was cut by 3 bases and J by 8 bases, with 9 bases left in between. Germline V CDR1 and CDR2: SGHDT, YYEEEE. CDR3 amino acids: CASSSRGYSPLHF. In DNA form, the CDR3 reads TGTGCCAGCAGCTCCCGAGGGTATTCACCCCTCCACTTT.

The table lists this clone with a count of one. The rearrangement links TRBV27 to TRBJ1-1; tentative D call: TRBD1 (6 bases). The V end was cut by 6 bases, the J end by 5 bases, with 13 bases between. Germline V gives CDR1 MNHEY, CDR2 SMNVEV (reference sequence). The CDR3 covers 13 residues. The CDR3, as DNA: TGTGCCAGCAGCCAACAGGGACGGACTGAAGCTTTCTTT. Its translation: CASSQQGRTEAFF.

This chain joins TRBV7-8 and TRBJ2-1, with 8 bases matching TRBD1. J was trimmed by 1 base and V by 5 bases; bases with no gene match: 4. CDR3 size: 15 residues. Per germline, CDR1 SGHVS and CDR2 FQNEAQ. CDR3 loop: CASSGQGRSYNEQFF. The CDR3 DNA reads TGTGCCAGCAGCGGACAGGGTCGGTCCTACAATGAGCAGTTCTTC.

The genes are TRBV6-2 or TRBV6-3 and TRBJ2-7; D might be TRBD1 or TRBD2, each matching 6 bases. Germline V gene sequence: CDR1 MNHEY, CDR2 SVGEGT. The CDR3 length is 15 residues. V was clipped by 0 bases and J by 3 bases, with 12 bases between them. The CDR3 sequence: CASSYSVGGFYEQYF. CDR3 nucleotide sequence: TGTGCCAGCAGTTACTCGGTCGGGGGCTTCTACGAGCAGTACTTC.

This sequence joins TRBV28 and TRBJ1-1; D is uncertain. Germline V gene data show CDR1 as MDHEN and CDR2 as SYDVKM. V lost 6 bases and J 1 base, leaving 9 bases between the germline ends. This CDR3 region has 13 residues. The CDR3 region has the DNA TGTGCCAGCAGCCCGGCTTCGAACACTGAAGCTTTCTTT. It yields the protein CASSPASNTEAFF.

The chain links TRBV9 to TRBJ1-2; possible D gene TRBD1, 6 bases. Germline-derived CDR1 and CDR2 are SGDLS and YYNGEE. The CDR3 totals 14 residues. V gave up 3 bases and J gave up 4 bases, with 13 bases separating them. CDR3 sequence reads: CASSATGLGYGYTF. The DNA for the CDR3 is TGTGCCAGCAGCGCCACAGGGTTGGGCTATGGCTACACCTTC.

The gene calls are TRBV6-1 and TRBJ2-5; D unclear. V dropped 1 base and J dropped 7 bases, with 10 bases sitting between them. The germline V gene has CDR1 MNHNS and CDR2 SASEGT. The CDR3 contains 13 residues. CDR3 bases: TGTGCCAGCAGTGAAGAGCACCGGGCGACCCAGTACTTC. Protein: CASSEEHRATQYF.

The V and J genes are TRBV27 and TRBJ1-1, with a weak D call TRBD1 (5 bases). The CDR3 is 13 residues long. Germline V lookup: CDR1 MNHEY, CDR2 SMNVEV (reference sequence). Trimming took off 8 bases at V and 1 base at J, with 11 bases between the two ends. The chain's CDR3 is CASAGGKNTEAFF. CDR3 DNA sequence: TGTGCCAGCGCTGGGGGAAAGAACACTGAAGCTTTCTTT.

The chain carries TRBV5-6 and TRBJ2-6; TRBD1 might be the D (6 bases). V was cut by 6 bases and J by 2 bases, with 15 bases left in between. The CDR3 is 16 amino acids. Germline lookup yields CDR1 SGHDT and CDR2 YYEEEE. The CDR3 nucleotides read TGTGCCAGCACCCCTCGAGGGGGTGCTGGGGCCAACGTCCTGACTTTC. Its translation is CASTPRGGAGANVLTF.

Only a few counts were recorded for this clone. V is TRBV11-2 and J is TRBJ2-5; a possible D gene is TRBD2 (6 bases). The CDR3 totals 15 residues. Germline CDR1 reads SGHAT; CDR2 reads FQNNGV. V lost 5 bases to trimming and J lost 0 bases, with 13 bases between them. The CDR3 region has the DNA TGTGCCAGCAGCCCCGGGGCGGGATACCAAGAGACCCAGTACTTC. This gives the protein CASSPGAGYQETQYF.

The rearrangement uses TRBV28 and TRBJ1-3; D gene unclear. Trimming shortened V by 5 bases and J by 4 bases, and 18 bases separated the two germline ends. Germline CDR1 reads MDHEN; CDR2 reads SYDVKM. This CDR3 is 16 amino acids long. The CDR3 loop is CASSPSGAGEGNTIYF. CDR3 nucleotides: TGTGCCAGCAGTCCGTCGGGAGCCGGTGAAGGAAACACCATATATTTT. The full variable domain, completed using reference TRBV28 and TRBJ1-3, is DVKVTQSSRYLVKRTGEKVFLECVQDMDHENMFWYRQDPGLGLRLIYFSYDVKMKEKGDIPEGYSVSREKKERFSLILESASTNQTSMYLCASSPSGAGEGNTIYFGEGSWLTVV.

This rearrangement joins TRBV5-4 to TRBJ1-6, with a tentative D call TRBD1 (5 bases). Germline-derived CDR1 and CDR2 are SGHNT and YYREEE (reference sequence). Trimming removed 2 bases from V and 7 bases from J, with 13 bases in between. CDR3 length equals 15 residues. CDR3 in DNA: TGTGCCAGCAGCTTAGGGGACTTCCCCAATTCACCCCTCCACTTT. Translation: CASSLGDFPNSPLHF.

The genes are TRBV20-1 and TRBJ2-7, with a tentative D call TRBD1 (6 bases). Trimming left V 3 bases short and J 2 bases short, with 14 bases between. The CDR3 has 14 amino acids. Germline CDR1 is DFQATT and CDR2 is SNEGSKA (reference sequence). CDR3 DNA: TGCAGTGCTAGTGGTGTGGACAGAGCCTACGAGCAGTACTTC. Residues: CSASGVDRAYEQYF.

V gene TRBV11-2 combines with J gene TRBJ2-1, with 11 bases aligning to TRBD2. Germline V lookup: CDR1 SGHAT, CDR2 FQNNGV. The CDR3 sequence is 15 residues long. V dropped 5 bases and J dropped 3; count of bases not matched to a gene: 3. In nucleotides, the CDR3 is TGTGCCAGCAGCCCGGGACTAGCGGACTACAATGAGCAGTTCTTC. Residues: CASSPGLADYNEQFF.

This clone turned up a few times. This sequence joins TRBV9 and TRBJ2-5, with D maybe TRBD1 (6 bases). Trimming stripped 6 bases from V and 2 bases from J, with 14 bases between. This CDR3 comprises 14 residues. Germline V gene data show CDR1 as SGDLS and CDR2 as YYNGEE. CDR3 in amino acids: CASTPSGVQETQYF. The CDR3 nucleotides read TGTGCCAGCACCCCCTCAGGGGTACAAGAGACCCAGTACTTC.